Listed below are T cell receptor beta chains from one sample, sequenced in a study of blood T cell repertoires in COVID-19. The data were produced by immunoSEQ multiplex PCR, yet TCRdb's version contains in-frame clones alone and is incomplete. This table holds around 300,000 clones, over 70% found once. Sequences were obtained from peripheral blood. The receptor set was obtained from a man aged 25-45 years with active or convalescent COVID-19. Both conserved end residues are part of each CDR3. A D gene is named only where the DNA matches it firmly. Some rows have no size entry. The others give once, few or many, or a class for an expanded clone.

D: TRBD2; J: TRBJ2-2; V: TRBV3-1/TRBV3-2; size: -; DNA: TGTGCCAGCAGCGCCCGTGGGACTAGCCTTAGGAGGACCGGGGAGCTGTTTTTT; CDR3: CASSARGTSLRRTGELFF
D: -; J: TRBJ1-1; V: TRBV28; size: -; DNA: TGTGCCAGCAGTTCCGATGGCTGGCCCAAAGCTTTCTTT; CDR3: CASSSDGWPKAFF
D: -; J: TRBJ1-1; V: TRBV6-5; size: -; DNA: TGTGCCAGCAGTCGGGGGGCTGGCACTGAAGCTTTCTTT; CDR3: CASSRGAGTEAFF
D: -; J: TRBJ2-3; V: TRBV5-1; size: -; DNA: TGCGCCAGCAGCTTGAACAGGGACACAGATACGCAGTATTTT; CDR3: CASSLNRDTDTQYF
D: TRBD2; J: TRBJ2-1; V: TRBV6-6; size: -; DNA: TGTGCCAGCAGTTACCGGCGGGGGGCCGGGAATGAGCAGTTCTTC; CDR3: CASSYRRGAGNEQFF
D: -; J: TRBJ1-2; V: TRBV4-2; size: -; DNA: TGTGCCAGCAGCCACTCGAGCGAGGGAAAGGGTGGCTACACCTTC; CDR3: CASSHSSEGKGGYTF
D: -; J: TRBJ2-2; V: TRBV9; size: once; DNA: TGTGCCAGCAGCCAACAGGAGATCGGCGGGGAGCTGTTTTTT; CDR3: CASSQQEIGGELFF
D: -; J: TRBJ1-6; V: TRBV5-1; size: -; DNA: TGCGCCAGCAGCCCCAACTCGGGGAGGATAGATTCACCCCTCCACTTT; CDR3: CASSPNSGRIDSPLHF
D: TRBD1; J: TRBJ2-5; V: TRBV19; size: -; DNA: TGTGCCAGTTGCGAGATAGCAGGGGGTCAAGAGACCCAGTACTTC; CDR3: CASCEIAGGQETQYF
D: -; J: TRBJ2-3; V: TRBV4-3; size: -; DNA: TGCGCCAGCAGCCAAGGACTGCCCCCCGATACGCAGTATTTT; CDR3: CASSQGLPPDTQYF
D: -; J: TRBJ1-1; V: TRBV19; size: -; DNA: TGTGCCAGTAGTATAGGGCGGGGGACTGAAGCTTTCTTT; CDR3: CASSIGRGTEAFF
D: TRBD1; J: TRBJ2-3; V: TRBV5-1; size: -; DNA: TGCGCCAGCAGCTTGGAGGGACAGGGCCCAGATACGCAGTATTTT; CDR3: CASSLEGQGPDTQYF
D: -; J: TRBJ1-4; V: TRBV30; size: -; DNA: TGTGCCTGGAGTGTGGGGGGAGAACTGTTTTTT; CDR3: CAWSVGGELFF
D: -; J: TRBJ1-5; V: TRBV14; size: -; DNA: TGTGCCAGCAGCCGGAGTTTTAACACGCCCCAGCATTTT; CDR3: CASSRSFNTPQHF
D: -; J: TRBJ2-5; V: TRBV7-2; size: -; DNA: TGTGCCAGCAGCTTAGTCCTGGAGACCCAGTACTTC; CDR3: CASSLVLETQYF
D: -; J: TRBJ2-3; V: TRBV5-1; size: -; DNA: TGCGCCAGCAGCTCGCTTACAGCGGGAGATACGCAGTATTTT; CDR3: CASSSLTAGDTQYF
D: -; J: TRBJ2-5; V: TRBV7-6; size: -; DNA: TGTGCCAGCAGCTCCCAGGCAGCCGGCCTACAAGAGACCCAGTACTTC; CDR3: CASSSQAAGLQETQYF
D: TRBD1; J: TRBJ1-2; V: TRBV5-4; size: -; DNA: TGTGCCGGCTACAGGGGGATCGATGGCTACACCTTC; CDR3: CAGYRGIDGYTF
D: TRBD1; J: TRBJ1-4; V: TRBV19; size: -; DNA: TGTGCCAGTGCCGACAGGGCCAATGAAAAACTGTTTTTT; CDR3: CASADRANEKLFF
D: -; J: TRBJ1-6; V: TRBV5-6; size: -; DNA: TGTGCCAGCAGCTTGGTAGCCTCTGAACCCCTCCACTTT; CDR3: CASSLVASEPLHF
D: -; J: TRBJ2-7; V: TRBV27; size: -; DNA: TGTGCCAGCAGTTTTTCCACAGGGACCCCCTACGAGCAGTACTTC; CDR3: CASSFSTGTPYEQYF
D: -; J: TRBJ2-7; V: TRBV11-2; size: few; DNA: TGTGCCAGCAGCTTAGAACAGGTCTCCTACGAGCAGTACTTC; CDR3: CASSLEQVSYEQYF
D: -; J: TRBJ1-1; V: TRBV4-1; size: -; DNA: TGCGCCAGCAGCCAAGATTCAGGGGCAAGTGTTTTCTTT; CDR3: CASSQDSGASVFF
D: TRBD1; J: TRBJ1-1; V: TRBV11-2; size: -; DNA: TGTGCCAGCAGCTCTCCAGGGGGCACTGAAGCTTTCTTT; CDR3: CASSSPGGTEAFF
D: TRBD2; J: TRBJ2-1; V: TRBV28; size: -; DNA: TGTGCCAGCAAGGCTAGCGGGAGGGTAAGCTACAATGAGCAGTTCTTC; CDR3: CASKASGRVSYNEQFF
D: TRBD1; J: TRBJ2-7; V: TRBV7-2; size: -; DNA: TGTGCCAGCAGCTCCCCGGGCGGGACAGGGAACCCCTACGAGCAGTACTTC; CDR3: CASSSPGGTGNPYEQYF
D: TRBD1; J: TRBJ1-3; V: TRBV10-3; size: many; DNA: TGTGCCAGCAAGGGGGCCTCTGGAAACACCATATATTTT; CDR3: CASKGASGNTIYF
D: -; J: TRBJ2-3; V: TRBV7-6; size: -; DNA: TGTGCCAGCAGCATCACTCCTAGCACAGATACGCAGTATTTT; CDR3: CASSITPSTDTQYF
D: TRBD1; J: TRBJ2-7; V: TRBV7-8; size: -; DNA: TGTGCCAGCACCGGGACAGGGGGCTACGAGCAGTACTTC; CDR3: CASTGTGGYEQYF
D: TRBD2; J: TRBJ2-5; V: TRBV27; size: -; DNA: TGTGCCAGCAGTTTCCTCGGACTAGCAGAAGAGACCCAGTACTTC; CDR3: CASSFLGLAEETQYF
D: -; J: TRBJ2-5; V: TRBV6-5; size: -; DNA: TGTGCCAGCGAATACCTTGGCGAGACCCAGTACTTC; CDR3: CASEYLGETQYF
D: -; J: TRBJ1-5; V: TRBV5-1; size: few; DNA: TGCGCCAGCAGCCCCCAGGGGAATCAGCCCCAGCATTTT; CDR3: CASSPQGNQPQHF
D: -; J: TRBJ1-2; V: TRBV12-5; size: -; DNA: TGTGCTAGTGGTTCAGAAGACAGAAACTATGGCTACACCTTC; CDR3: CASGSEDRNYGYTF
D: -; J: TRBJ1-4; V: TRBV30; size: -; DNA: TGTGCCTCGGAGGGGAGTAATGAAAAACTGTTTTTT; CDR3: CASEGSNEKLFF
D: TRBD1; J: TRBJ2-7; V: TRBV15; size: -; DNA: TGTGCCACCAGCAGAGGGGGGACAGCTGGGCGGAACGAGCAGTACTTC; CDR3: CATSRGGTAGRNEQYF
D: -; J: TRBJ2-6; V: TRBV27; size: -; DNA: TGTGCCAGCTCATCCTACAGGGAGTCTTTCTCTGGGGCCAACGTCCTGACTTTC; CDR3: CASSSYRESFSGANVLTF
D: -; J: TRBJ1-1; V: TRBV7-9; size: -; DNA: TGTGCCAGCAGCTTAACCTCAGACTGGGCTTTCTTT; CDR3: CASSLTSDWAFF
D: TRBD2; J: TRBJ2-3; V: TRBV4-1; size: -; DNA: TGCGCCAGCAGCCCTACCCCGGGGGGGACAGATACGCAGTATTTT; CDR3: CASSPTPGGTDTQYF
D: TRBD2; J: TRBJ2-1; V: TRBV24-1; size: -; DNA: TGTGCCACCAGTGATTTGATAGCGGGGGGACCCAATGAGCAGTTCTTC; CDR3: CATSDLIAGGPNEQFF
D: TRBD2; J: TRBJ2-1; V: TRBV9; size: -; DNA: TGTGCCAGCAGCGGGACTAGCGGCTCCTACAATGAGCAGTTCTTC; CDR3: CASSGTSGSYNEQFF
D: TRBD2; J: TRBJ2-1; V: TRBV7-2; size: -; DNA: TGTGCCAGCAGCTTATCGGCTAGCGGGGGGCTGGTACCCTACAATGAGCAGTTCTTC; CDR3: CASSLSASGGLVPYNEQFF
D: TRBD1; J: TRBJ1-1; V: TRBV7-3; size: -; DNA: TGTGCCAGCAGCCGACAGGGGAACACTGAAGCTTTCTTT; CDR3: CASSRQGNTEAFF
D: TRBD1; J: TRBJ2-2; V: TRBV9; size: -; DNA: TGTGCCAGCAGCGCAATGGGCCACCAGGGGGCGGGCACCGGGGAGCTGTTTTTT; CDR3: CASSAMGHQGAGTGELFF
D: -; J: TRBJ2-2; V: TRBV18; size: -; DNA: TGTGCCAGCTCACCACAGACTCCTATGAACACCGGGGAGCTGTTTTTT; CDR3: CASSPQTPMNTGELFF
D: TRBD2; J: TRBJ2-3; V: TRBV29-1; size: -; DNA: TGCAGCGTTGAGCCTGCGGGAGGGCCAGATACGCAGTATTTT; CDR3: CSVEPAGGPDTQYF